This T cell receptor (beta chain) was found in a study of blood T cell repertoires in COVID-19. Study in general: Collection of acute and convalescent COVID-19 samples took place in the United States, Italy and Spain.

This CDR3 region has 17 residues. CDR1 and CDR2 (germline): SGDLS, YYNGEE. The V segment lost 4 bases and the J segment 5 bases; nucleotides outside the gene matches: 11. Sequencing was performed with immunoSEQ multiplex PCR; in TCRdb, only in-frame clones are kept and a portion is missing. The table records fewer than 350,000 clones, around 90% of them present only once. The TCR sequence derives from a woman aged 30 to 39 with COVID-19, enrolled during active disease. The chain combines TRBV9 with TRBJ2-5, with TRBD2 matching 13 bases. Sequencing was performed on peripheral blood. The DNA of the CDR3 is TGTGCCAGCAGCCCCGGACTAGCGGGAGCCACCCCCGAGACCCAGTACTTC. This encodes CASSPGLAGATPETQYF.